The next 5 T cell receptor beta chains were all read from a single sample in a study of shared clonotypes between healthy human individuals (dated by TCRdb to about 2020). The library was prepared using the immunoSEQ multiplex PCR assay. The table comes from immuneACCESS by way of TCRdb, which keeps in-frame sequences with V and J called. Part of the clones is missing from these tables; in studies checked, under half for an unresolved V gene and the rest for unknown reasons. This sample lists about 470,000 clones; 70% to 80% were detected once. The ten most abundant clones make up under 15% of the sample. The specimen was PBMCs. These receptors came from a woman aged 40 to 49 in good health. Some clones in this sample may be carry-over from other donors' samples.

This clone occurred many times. CDR3 DNA: TGTGCCAGCTCACCTCTCGGGGGGATGGAGACCCAGTACTTC. It is translated as CASSPLGGMETQYF. The V call is TRBV18, the J call TRBJ2-5; 7 positions match TRBD2. CDR1 and CDR2 (germline): KGHSH, LQKENI. Losses at the gene ends were 3 bases for V and 5 bases for J; bases not matched to a gene: 6. CDR3 length equals 14 residues.

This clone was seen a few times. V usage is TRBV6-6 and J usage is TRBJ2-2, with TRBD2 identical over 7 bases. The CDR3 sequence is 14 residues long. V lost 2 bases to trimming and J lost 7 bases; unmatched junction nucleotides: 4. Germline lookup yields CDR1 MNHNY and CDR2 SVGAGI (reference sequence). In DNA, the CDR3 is TGTGCCAGCAGTTACCTAGCGGAATACGGGGAGCTGTTTTTT. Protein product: CASSYLAEYGELFF.

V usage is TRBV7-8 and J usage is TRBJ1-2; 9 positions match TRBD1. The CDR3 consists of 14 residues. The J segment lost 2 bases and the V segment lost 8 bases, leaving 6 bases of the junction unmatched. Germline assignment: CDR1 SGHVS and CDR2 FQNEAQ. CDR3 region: CASSWDRVNYGYTF. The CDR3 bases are TGTGCCAGCTCCTGGGACAGGGTAAACTATGGCTACACCTTC.

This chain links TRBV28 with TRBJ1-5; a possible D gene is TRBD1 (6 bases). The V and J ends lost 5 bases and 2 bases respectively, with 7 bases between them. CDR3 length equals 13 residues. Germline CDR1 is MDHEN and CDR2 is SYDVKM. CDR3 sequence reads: CASSRQGNQPQHF. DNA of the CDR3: TGTGCCAGCAGTAGACAGGGCAATCAGCCCCAGCATTTT.

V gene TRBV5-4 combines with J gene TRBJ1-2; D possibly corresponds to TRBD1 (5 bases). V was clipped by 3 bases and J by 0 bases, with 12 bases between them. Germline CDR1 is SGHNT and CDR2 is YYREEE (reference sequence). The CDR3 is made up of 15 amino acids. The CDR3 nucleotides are TGTGCCAGCAGCTGGGGGACGGGAACTAACTATGGCTACACCTTC. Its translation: CASSWGTGTNYGYTF.